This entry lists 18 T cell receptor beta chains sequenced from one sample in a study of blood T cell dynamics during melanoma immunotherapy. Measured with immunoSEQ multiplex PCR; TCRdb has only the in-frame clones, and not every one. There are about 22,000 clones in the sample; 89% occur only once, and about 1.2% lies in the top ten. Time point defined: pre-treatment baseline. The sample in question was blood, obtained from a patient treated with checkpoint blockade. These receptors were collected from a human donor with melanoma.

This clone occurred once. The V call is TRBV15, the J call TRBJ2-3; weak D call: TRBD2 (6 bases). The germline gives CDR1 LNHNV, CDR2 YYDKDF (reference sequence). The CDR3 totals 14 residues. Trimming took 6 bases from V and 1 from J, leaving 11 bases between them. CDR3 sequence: CATSVSGRTDTQYF. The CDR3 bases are TGTGCCACCAGTGTTAGCGGTCGCACAGATACGCAGTATTTT.

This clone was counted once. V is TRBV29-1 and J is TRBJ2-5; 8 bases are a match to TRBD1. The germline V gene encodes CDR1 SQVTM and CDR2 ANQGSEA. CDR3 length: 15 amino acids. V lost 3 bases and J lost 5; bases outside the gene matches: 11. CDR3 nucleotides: TGCAGCGTTGACGGAACCCCAGGGGGCCGGGAGACCCAGTACTTC. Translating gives CSVDGTPGGRETQYF.

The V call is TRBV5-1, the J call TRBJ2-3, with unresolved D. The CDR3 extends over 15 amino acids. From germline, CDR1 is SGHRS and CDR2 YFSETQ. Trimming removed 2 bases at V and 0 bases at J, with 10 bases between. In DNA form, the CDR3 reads TGCGCCAGCAGCTTAACAGATCCTAGCACAGATACGCAGTATTTT. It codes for CASSLTDPSTDTQYF.

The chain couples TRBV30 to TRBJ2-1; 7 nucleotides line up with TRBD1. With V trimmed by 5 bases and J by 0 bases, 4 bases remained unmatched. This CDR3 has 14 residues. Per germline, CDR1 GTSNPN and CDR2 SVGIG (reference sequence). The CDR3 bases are TGTGCCTGGTTGGGACAGAGCTCCTACAATGAGCAGTTCTTC. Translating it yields CAWLGQSSYNEQFF.

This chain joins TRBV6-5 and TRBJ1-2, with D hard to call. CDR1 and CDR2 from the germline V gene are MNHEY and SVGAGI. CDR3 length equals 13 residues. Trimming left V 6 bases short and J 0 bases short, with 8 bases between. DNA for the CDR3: TGTGCCAGCAGGGGCACAGCTAACTATGGCTACACCTTC. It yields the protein CASRGTANYGYTF.

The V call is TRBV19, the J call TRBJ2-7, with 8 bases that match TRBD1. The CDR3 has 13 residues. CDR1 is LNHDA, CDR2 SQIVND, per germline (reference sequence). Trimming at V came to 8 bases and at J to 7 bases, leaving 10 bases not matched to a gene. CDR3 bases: TGTGCCAGTGCACAGGGGGTAGTTGGGGAGCAGTACTTC. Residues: CASAQGVVGEQYF.

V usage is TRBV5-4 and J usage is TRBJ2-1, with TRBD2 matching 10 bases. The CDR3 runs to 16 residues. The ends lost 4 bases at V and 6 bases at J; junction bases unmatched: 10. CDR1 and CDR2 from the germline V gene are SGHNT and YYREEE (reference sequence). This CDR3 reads CASSRGSSGGINEQFF. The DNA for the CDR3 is TGTGCCAGCAGCCGGGGTTCTAGCGGGGGAATCAATGAGCAGTTCTTC.

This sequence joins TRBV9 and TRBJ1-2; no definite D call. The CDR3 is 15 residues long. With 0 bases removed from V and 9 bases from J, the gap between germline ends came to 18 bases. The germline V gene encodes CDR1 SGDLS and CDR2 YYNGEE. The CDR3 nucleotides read TGTGCCAGCAGCGTAGAGGCCAGGCCTCTAGATCGCTACACCTTC. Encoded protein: CASSVEARPLDRYTF. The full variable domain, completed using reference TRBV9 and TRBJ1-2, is DSGVTQTPKHLITATGQRVTLRCSPRSGDLSVYWYQQSLDQGLQFLIQYYNGEERAKGNILERFSAQQFPDLHSELNLSSLELGDSALYFCASSVEARPLDRYTFGSGTRLTVV.

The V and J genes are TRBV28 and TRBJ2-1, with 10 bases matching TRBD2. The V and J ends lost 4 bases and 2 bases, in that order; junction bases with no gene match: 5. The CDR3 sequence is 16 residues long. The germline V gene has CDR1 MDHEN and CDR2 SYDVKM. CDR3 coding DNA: TGTGCCAGCAGTTCGCCCCTAGCGGGAGCCTACAATGAGCAGTTCTTC. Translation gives CASSSPLAGAYNEQFF.

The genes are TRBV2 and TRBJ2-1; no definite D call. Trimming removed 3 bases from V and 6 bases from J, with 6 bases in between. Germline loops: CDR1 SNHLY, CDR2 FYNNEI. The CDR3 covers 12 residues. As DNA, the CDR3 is TGTGCCAGCAGTGACTTTTCCAATGAGCAGTTCTTC. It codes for CASSDFSNEQFF.

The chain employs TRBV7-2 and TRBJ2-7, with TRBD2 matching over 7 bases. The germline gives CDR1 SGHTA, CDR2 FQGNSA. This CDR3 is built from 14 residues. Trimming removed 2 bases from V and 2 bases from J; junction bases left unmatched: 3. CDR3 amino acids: CASSLLAATYEQYF. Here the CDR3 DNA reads TGTGCCAGCAGCTTACTAGCGGCAACCTACGAGCAGTACTTC.

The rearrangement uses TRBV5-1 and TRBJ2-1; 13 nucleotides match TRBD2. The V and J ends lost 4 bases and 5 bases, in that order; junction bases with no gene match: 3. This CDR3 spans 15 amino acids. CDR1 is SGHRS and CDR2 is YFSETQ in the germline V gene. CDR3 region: CASSQTSGGHNEQFF. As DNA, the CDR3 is TGCGCCAGCAGCCAGACTAGCGGGGGGCACAATGAGCAGTTCTTC. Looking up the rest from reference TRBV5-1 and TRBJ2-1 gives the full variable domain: KAGVTQTPRYLIKTRGQQVTLSCSPISGHRSVSWYQQTPGQGLQFLFEYFSETQRNKGNFPGRFSGRQFSNSRSEMNVSTLELGDSALYLCASSQTSGGHNEQFFGPGTRLTVL.

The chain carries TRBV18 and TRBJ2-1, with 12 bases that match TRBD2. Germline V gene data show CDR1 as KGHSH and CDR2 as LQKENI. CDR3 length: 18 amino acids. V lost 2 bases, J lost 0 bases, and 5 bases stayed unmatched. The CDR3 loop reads CASSPILAGGSSYNEQFF. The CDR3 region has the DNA TGTGCCAGCTCACCAATACTAGCGGGGGGCAGCTCCTACAATGAGCAGTTCTTC.

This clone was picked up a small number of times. The chain's CDR3 is CASSLGGTGRHNEQFF. The CDR3 DNA reads TGCGCCAGCAGCTTGGGAGGGACAGGGAGGCACAATGAGCAGTTCTTC. V usage is TRBV5-1 and J usage is TRBJ2-1; 9 bases match TRBD1. The CDR3 consists of 16 residues. After removal of 0 bases from V and 5 bases from J, the junction contained 6 bases not matched to a gene. Germline CDR1 and CDR2: SGHRS and YFSETQ.

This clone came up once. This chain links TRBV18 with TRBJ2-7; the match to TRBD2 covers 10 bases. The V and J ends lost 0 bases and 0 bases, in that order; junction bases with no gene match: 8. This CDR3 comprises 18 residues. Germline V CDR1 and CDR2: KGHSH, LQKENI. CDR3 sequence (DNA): TGTGCCAGCTCACCACCGGGACTAGCGCGTTTGAGCTCCTACGAGCAGTACTTC. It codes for CASSPPGLARLSSYEQYF.

The chain's CDR3 is CASSRQGQGSTDTQYF. DNA for the CDR3: TGTGCCAGCAGCCGACAGGGACAGGGGAGCACAGATACGCAGTATTTT. V gene TRBV6-4 combines with J gene TRBJ2-3; the match to TRBD1 covers 10 bases. V shed 6 bases and J 0 bases; nucleotides not matched to a gene: 6. CDR1 is MRHNA and CDR2 is SNTAGT in the germline V gene. This CDR3 is built from 16 residues.

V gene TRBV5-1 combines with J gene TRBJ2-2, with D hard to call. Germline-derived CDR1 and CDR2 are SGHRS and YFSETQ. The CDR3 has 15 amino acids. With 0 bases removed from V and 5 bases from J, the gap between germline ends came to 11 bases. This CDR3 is CASSLAGPETGELFF. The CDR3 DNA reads TGCGCCAGCAGCTTGGCGGGCCCCGAGACCGGGGAGCTGTTTTTT.

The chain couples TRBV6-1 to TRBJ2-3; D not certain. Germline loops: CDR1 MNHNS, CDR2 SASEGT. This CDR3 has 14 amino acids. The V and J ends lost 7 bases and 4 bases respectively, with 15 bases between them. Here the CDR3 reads CASTPSVLADTQYF. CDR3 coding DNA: TGTGCCAGCACCCCGAGCGTTCTGGCAGATACGCAGTATTTT.